This entry lists 8 T cell receptor beta chains sequenced from one sample in a study of blood T cell repertoires in COVID-19. The assay was immunoSEQ multiplex PCR, and TCRdb's table has in-frame clones only and misses some. Of a few hundred thousand clones listed, roughly 84% are singletons. The sample was peripheral blood. The receptor set was obtained from a middle-aged man with acute or convalescent COVID-19.

This chain connects TRBV5-6 to TRBJ2-5, with D uncertain. Trimming took off 1 base at V and 1 base at J, with 8 bases between the two ends. The length of the CDR3 is 14 residues. Germline V gene data show CDR1 as SGHDT and CDR2 as YYEEEE. CDR3 DNA: TGTGCCAGCAGCTTGTACGGGTTCCAAGAGACCCAGTACTTC. Translating it yields CASSLYGFQETQYF.

The chain recombines TRBV7-3 with TRBJ2-5; 14 bases map to TRBD2. V lost 5 bases, J lost 6 bases, and 5 bases stayed unmatched. Per the germline V gene, CDR1 is SGHTA and CDR2 is FQGTGA. The CDR3 is made up of 15 amino acids. The CDR3 region has the DNA TGTGCCAGCAGCCCGACTAGCGGGGGGGCGCAGACCCAGTACTTC. It is translated as CASSPTSGGAQTQYF.

This clone was picked up one time. J is TRBJ2-1 and V is TRBV5-4; 7 bases map to TRBD2. CDR1 SGHNT and CDR2 YYREEE come from the germline V gene (reference sequence). V dropped 4 bases and J dropped 5; count of bases not matched to a gene: 6. The CDR3 is 14 residues long. CDR3 sequence reads: CASSGGGLNNEQFF. The CDR3 coding sequence is TGTGCCAGCAGCGGCGGGGGTTTGAACAATGAGCAGTTCTTC.

In this sample, this clone turned up a few times. This chain joins TRBV5-6 and TRBJ2-7; TRBD1 matches 7 bases. The V gene's germline CDR1 is SGHDT and CDR2 YYEEEE. The ends lost 0 bases at V and 3 bases at J; junction bases unmatched: 3. CDR3 length equals 14 residues. CDR3 region: CASSLGQGFYEQYF. In nucleotides, the CDR3 is TGTGCCAGCAGCTTGGGACAGGGATTCTACGAGCAGTACTTC.

V usage is TRBV5-6 and J usage is TRBJ2-3; perhaps TRBD2 as D (6 bases). Germline V CDR1 and CDR2: SGHDT, YYEEEE. The CDR3 contains 14 residues. Trimming removed 3 bases at V and 3 bases at J, with 11 bases between. The CDR3 loop reads CASSWTTRTDTQYF. CDR3 bases: TGTGCCAGCAGCTGGACGACTAGAACAGATACGCAGTATTTT.

The chain carries TRBV5-1 and TRBJ1-5; weak D call: TRBD1 (5 bases). The CDR3 consists of 15 residues. In germline, CDR1 is SGHRS, CDR2 YFSETQ. The V end lost 0 bases, the J end lost 2 bases, and 9 bases lay between the germline ends. The CDR3: CASSLDGGGNQPQHF. CDR3 DNA: TGCGCCAGCAGCTTGGACGGGGGAGGCAATCAGCCCCAGCATTTT.

The chain carries TRBV3-1 (or the pseudogene TRBV3-2) and TRBJ2-7; 7 bases are a match to TRBD1. Germline V lookup: CDR1 LGHDT, CDR2 YNNKEL (reference sequence). The CDR3 runs to 14 residues. V trimming: 3 bases; J trimming: 6 bases; junction bases outside the gene matches: 8. For the CDR3, the DNA is TGTGCCAGCAGCCAGATGCTGACAGGGCTCGAGCAGTACTTC. Translated: CASSQMLTGLEQYF.

The chain has TRBV2 and TRBJ1-2; TRBD1 agrees at 7 bases. In germline, CDR1 is SNHLY, CDR2 FYNNEI. After removal of 7 bases from V and 2 bases from J, the junction contained 10 bases not matched to a gene. The CDR3 loop spans 15 amino acids. The CDR3 loop reads CASTKGGVKNYGYTF. In DNA, the CDR3 is TGTGCCAGCACAAAAGGGGGCGTTAAGAACTATGGCTACACCTTC.